This T cell receptor (beta chain) stems from a study of T cell responses to AZD1222 COVID-19 vaccine. The study, taken as a whole, reports: Spike-specific TCR repertoires showed rising breadth and depth after two AZD1222 doses.

Trimming removed 8 bases from V and 8 bases from J, with 18 bases in between. CDR3 length equals 13 residues. Germline V gene lookup returns CDR1 MGHDK and CDR2 SYGVNS. Profiled with immunoSEQ multiplex PCR; TCRdb holds only in-frame clones, not every one. The data show about 100,000 clones, 87% seen once. On this clone itself: Its specificity is unknown.

This sequence was found in an adult in good health. The chain combines TRBV25-1 with TRBJ1-2; no firm D call. Specimen: peripheral blood, collected on day 0 of AZD1222 vaccination. The chain's CDR3 is CASSPGTSEGYTF. In DNA form, the CDR3 reads TGTGCCAGCTCCCCGGGAACATCCGAGGGCTACACCTTC.